Each of the 29 T cell receptor beta chains below was sequenced from the same sample in a study of T cell repertoires in aging, cancer and after chemotherapy. A mixed TRB-A/B primer pool amplified rearranged TRB by multiplex touch-down PCR. One entry per CDR3 protein, called by TCRdb with MiXCR from the multiplex PCR reads. In the table there are a few thousand distinct CDR3 sequences, over 20% of which are singletons. TCR beta rearrangements were amplified from peripheral blood genomic DNA. The sequenced sample consisted of blood. These receptors all come from a human donor with a solid tumor.

This clonotype was seen a handful of times. This chain joins TRBV4-2 and TRBJ1-4; maybe TRBD1 (5 bases). Germline assignment: CDR1 LGHNA and CDR2 YNFKEQ. The V gene lost 0 bases and the J gene lost 0 bases, with 17 bases spanning the gap. The CDR3 runs 19 residues. The DNA of the CDR3 is TGTGCCAGCAGCCAAGATCCCGCAGGGAGAGGGGCAACTAATGAAAAACTGTTTTTT. Translation gives CASSQDPAGRGATNEKLFF.

In this sample, this clonotype turned up a few times. The rearrangement uses TRBV18 and TRBJ1-1; D is uncertain. The CDR3 contains 11 residues. V lost 6 bases, J lost 6 bases, and 8 bases lay in between. CDR1 and CDR2 from the germline V gene are KGHSH and LQKENI. In nucleotides, the CDR3 is TGTGCCAGCTCCTCCGGGTCTGAAGCTTTCTTT. As protein: CASSSGSEAFF.

Comment on this clonotype: A read error may explain this, as a much larger clone is one base away. The chain links TRBV18 to TRBJ2-7, with TRBD1 matching over 7 bases. The germline V gene encodes CDR1 KGHSH and CDR2 LQKENI. V dropped 1 base and J dropped 5; count of bases not matched to a gene: 8. The CDR3 runs to 15 residues. In DNA form, the CDR3 reads TGTGCCAGCTCACCACTAACAGGGGCTACCAACGAGCAGTACTTC. Its protein is CASSPLTGATNEQYF.

This clonotype qualifies as medium-sized (0.01 to 0.1%). The rearrangement joins TRBV7-6 to TRBJ2-1; 7 bases match TRBD2. Unmatched junction bases numbered 13, after V lost 2 bases and J lost 6 bases. The CDR3 has 17 residues. In germline, CDR1 is SGHVS, CDR2 FNYEAQ. The chain's CDR3 is CASSLLGAATGGNEQFF. The CDR3 nucleotides read TGTGCCAGCAGCTTACTCGGGGCGGCCACGGGGGGCAATGAGCAGTTCTTC.

This rearrangement joins TRBV4-2 to TRBJ2-3, with D tentatively TRBD2 (5 bases). Trimming took off 0 bases at V and 1 base at J, with 5 bases between the two ends. CDR3 length: 14 residues. Germline V lookup: CDR1 LGHNA, CDR2 YNFKEQ. CDR3 sequence reads: CASSQERGTDTQYF. The CDR3 bases are TGTGCCAGCAGCCAAGAGCGGGGCACAGATACGCAGTATTTT.

This chain connects TRBV4-3 to TRBJ2-7, with a tentative D call TRBD2 (6 bases). CDR3 length equals 16 residues. Germline CDR1 LGHNA, CDR2 YSLEER. V lost 0 bases, J lost 4 bases, and 16 bases lay in between. CDR3 nucleotide sequence: TGCGCCAGCAGCCAAGATCCTGAGACTAGGACATACGAGCAGTACTTC. Protein product: CASSQDPETRTYEQYF.

This clonotype has just a few counts. The CDR3 reads CASSLPTGAYGYTF. Written as DNA, the CDR3 is TGTGCCAGCTCACTCCCTACAGGGGCCTATGGCTACACCTTC. V gene TRBV18 combines with J gene TRBJ1-2; 7 positions agree with TRBD1. This CDR3 has 14 amino acids. Trimming took 4 bases from V and 4 from J; bases not matched to a gene: 6. Germline CDR1 and CDR2: KGHSH and LQKENI.

The chain joins TRBV6-1 to TRBJ2-5; 9 positions match TRBD2. Germline V gene sequence: CDR1 MNHNS, CDR2 SASEGT. The V segment lost 5 bases and the J segment 7 bases; nucleotides outside the gene matches: 14. The CDR3 length is 16 residues. The CDR3 is CASSTQGAGGLGTQYF. In DNA form, the CDR3 reads TGTGCCAGCAGTACTCAAGGGGCGGGGGGGCTAGGGACCCAGTACTTC.

In this sample, this clonotype is medium-sized (0.01 to 0.1%). The chain joins TRBV7-2 to TRBJ2-5; TRBD1 aligns across 8 bases. V gave up 5 bases and J gave up 5 bases; unmatched junction bases: 7. The CDR3 is 14 residues long. Germline assignment: CDR1 SGHTA and CDR2 FQGNSA. CDR3 sequence (DNA): TGTGCCAGCAGCCCTCAGGACAGGGCTGAGACCCAGTACTTC. Its translation is CASSPQDRAETQYF.

Sample share makes this clonotype medium-sized. The J gene is TRBJ2-1, the V gene TRBV6-2 or TRBV6-3; D not certain. Trimming pared 2 bases from V and 4 bases from J, leaving 6 bases between. Per the germline V gene, CDR1 is MNHEY and CDR2 is SVGEGT. This CDR3 is built from 13 residues. The DNA for the CDR3 is TGTGCCAGCAGTTACGGGGTATACAATGAGCAGTTCTTC. Translation gives CASSYGVYNEQFF.

The V call is TRBV4-3, the J call TRBJ2-7, with 9 positions matching TRBD1. Trimming cost V 5 bases and J 3 bases; bases outside gene matches: 2. The length of the CDR3 is 13 residues. The germline CDR1 and CDR2 sequences are LGHNA and YSLEER. The CDR3 spells CASSADRGYEQYF. The DNA of the CDR3 is TGCGCCAGCAGCGCGGACAGGGGCTACGAGCAGTACTTC.

Details on this clonotype: A much larger clone lies a single base off, so this may be a read error. This chain joins TRBV6-5 and TRBJ1-2; 8 positions match TRBD1. The CDR3 spans 12 residues. From germline, CDR1 is MNHEY and CDR2 SVGAGI. The CDR3 sequence is CASRTGDHGFTF. CDR3 sequence (DNA): TGTGCCAGCAGGACAGGGGATCATGGCTTCACCTTC.

The V gene is TRBV21-1, the J gene TRBJ1-5. TRBV21-1 is tagged as a pseudogene. The CDR3 runs 16 residues. The CDR3 DNA reads TGTGCCAGCAGCATAAAGGCAAAAGTTAGCAATCAGCCCCAGCATTTT. Protein sequence: CASSIKAKVSNQPQHF.

This clonotype was seen a handful of times. The rearrangement joins TRBV6-5 to TRBJ2-2; tentatively, D is TRBD2 (6 bases). Germline CDR1 and CDR2: MNHEY and SVGAGI. The CDR3 totals 15 residues. V was trimmed by 4 bases and J by 4 bases, leaving 13 bases between them. CDR3 in amino acids: CASSWEVEGTGELFF. The CDR3 region has the DNA TGTGCCAGCAGTTGGGAGGTTGAGGGCACCGGGGAGCTGTTTTTT.

This clonotype is classed as medium-sized. The V gene is TRBV18, the J gene TRBJ2-3; 7 bases match TRBD1. Germline CDR1 reads KGHSH; CDR2 reads LQKENI. The CDR3 loop spans 11 amino acids. J was trimmed by 6 bases and V by 6 bases; bases with no gene match: 0. This chain's CDR3 is CASSTGDTQYF. CDR3 coding DNA: TGTGCCAGCTCGACAGGGGATACGCAGTATTTT.

The chain is built from TRBV7-9 and TRBJ1-1; D ambiguous. V lost 4 bases, J lost 3 bases, and 9 bases lay in between. Germline loops: CDR1 SEHNR, CDR2 FQNEAQ (reference sequence). The CDR3 consists of 13 residues. The CDR3 protein is CASSSNDYTEAFF. DNA for the CDR3: TGTGCCAGCAGCTCGAATGACTACACTGAAGCTTTCTTT.

By its share, this clonotype is medium-sized. CDR3 DNA sequence: TGTGCCAGCAGCTTTCCCGGGACAGGGTTTGAAAAACTGTTTTTT. Encoded protein: CASSFPGTGFEKLFF. The chain has TRBV5-6 and TRBJ1-4; TRBD1 aligns across 9 bases. The CDR3 spans 15 residues. V was pared by 2 bases and J by 7 bases, with 6 bases of the junction left unmatched. Per germline, CDR1 SGHDT and CDR2 YYEEEE.

Only a few counts were recorded for this clonotype. V and J are TRBV10-3 and TRBJ1-1, with 7 bases aligning to TRBD1. Germline CDR1 is ENHRY and CDR2 is SYGVKD. V gave up 4 bases and J gave up 0 bases; unmatched junction bases: 14. This CDR3 is built from 18 residues. CDR3 sequence reads: CAISANPGQPWLNTEAFF. The CDR3 DNA is TGTGCCATCAGTGCCAACCCGGGACAGCCCTGGTTGAACACTGAAGCTTTCTTT.

Relative to its sample, this clonotype is medium-sized (0.01 to 0.1%). This chain links TRBV27 with TRBJ2-7; the match to TRBD1 covers 7 bases. The CDR3 has 12 residues. Germline V gene sequence: CDR1 MNHEY, CDR2 SMNVEV (reference sequence). V lost 5 bases to trimming and J lost 4 bases; unmatched junction nucleotides: 2. Written as DNA, the CDR3 is TGTGCCAGCAGTCAGACAGGGTACGAGCAGTACTTC. It is translated as CASSQTGYEQYF.

The DNA for the CDR3 is TGTGCCAGCAGGTTAGAGGCAGACTCTGGAAACACCATATATTTT. Amino acid sequence: CASRLEADSGNTIYF. The J gene is TRBJ1-3, the V gene TRBV6-4; D unresolved. The V end lost 6 bases, the J end lost 0 bases, and 12 bases lay between the germline ends. CDR1 and CDR2 from the germline V gene are MRHNA and SNTAGT. CDR3 length: 15 amino acids.

This clonotype is large within its sample. The gene calls are TRBV12-3 or TRBV12-4 and TRBJ2-3; no clear D. This CDR3 is 15 amino acids long. Trimming pared 4 bases from V and 0 bases from J, leaving 11 bases between. The CDR3 sequence: CASSSAALSTDTQYF. The CDR3 nucleotides are TGTGCCAGCAGTTCCGCGGCGCTCAGCACAGATACGCAGTATTTT.

By share, this clonotype counts as large (0.1 to 1%). The chain couples TRBV30 to TRBJ1-4; no definite D call. The germline V and J ends were trimmed by 1 base and 7 bases, with 13 bases remaining between them. Looked up from germline, CDR1 is GTSNPN and CDR2 is SVGIG (reference sequence). CDR3 length: 14 residues. CDR3 sequence: CAWSDSEGGEKLFF. The CDR3 nucleotides read TGTGCCTGGAGTGATTCAGAGGGCGGTGAAAAACTGTTTTTT.

Regarding this clonotype: One base away lies a much larger clone, so this may be a sequencing read error. This rearrangement joins TRBV24-1 to TRBJ2-3; D is perhaps TRBD1 (6 bases). From germline, CDR1 is KGHDR and CDR2 SFDVKD. The V end lost 8 bases, the J end lost 5 bases, and 25 bases lay between the germline ends. This CDR3 is 17 amino acids long. The CDR3 is CATNGGPGQRAGDTQYF. The CDR3 DNA reads as TGTGCCACCAATGGCGGTCCGGGACAAAGGGCGGGAGATACGCAGTATTTT.

This clonotype is medium-sized within its sample. The CDR3 bases are TGTGCCAGTAGTACTTCTTCCGGGACAGGGAACGAAAAACTGTTTTTT. This encodes CASSTSSGTGNEKLFF. The chain recombines TRBV19 with TRBJ1-4, with TRBD1 matching over 9 bases. Germline assignment: CDR1 LNHDA and CDR2 SQIVND (reference sequence). V was clipped by 4 bases and J by 8 bases; unmatched bases: 11. The CDR3 spans 16 residues. Full variable domain (outside the CDR3, taken from reference TRBV19 and TRBJ1-4): DGGITQSPKYLFRKEGQNVTLSCEQNLNHDAMYWYRQDPGQGLRLIYYSQIVNDFQKGDIAEGYSVSREKKESFPLTVTSAQKNPTAFYLCASSTSSGTGNEKLFFGSGTQLSVL.

A few counts support this clonotype. The chain employs TRBV5-1 and TRBJ2-5; no clear D. The germline V and J ends were trimmed by 4 bases and 4 bases, with 11 bases remaining between them. CDR3 length: 13 residues. The germline V gene encodes CDR1 SGHRS and CDR2 YFSETQ. For the CDR3, the DNA is TGCGCCAGCAGCGCCCGGTCGCTAGAGACCCAGTACTTC. This sequence encodes CASSARSLETQYF.

The rearrangement links TRBV7-9 to TRBJ2-5; D not resolved. Trimming shortened V by 1 base and J by 5 bases, and 5 bases separated the two germline ends. The CDR3 loop spans 12 amino acids. CDR1 SEHNR and CDR2 FQNEAQ come from the germline V gene (reference sequence). This CDR3 is CASSLGRETQYF. The CDR3, as DNA: TGTGCCAGCAGCTTAGGGCGGGAGACCCAGTACTTC.

Within the sample, this clonotype is medium-sized (0.01 to 0.1%). V usage is TRBV6-2 or TRBV6-3 and J usage is TRBJ1-6, with 7 nucleotides matching TRBD1. This CDR3 contains 18 residues. Germline V gene data show CDR1 as MNHEY and CDR2 as SVGEGT. Germline trimming cut 6 bases from V and 0 bases from J; bases unmatched to any gene: 11. CDR3 sequence: CASSPPPTGTSYNSPLHF. As DNA, the CDR3 is TGTGCCAGCAGCCCACCCCCGACAGGGACCTCCTATAATTCACCCCTCCACTTT.

This clonotype occurred once. The V and J genes are TRBV6-1 and TRBJ2-1, with D possibly called TRBD1 or TRBD2 (5 bases each). V lost 8 bases to trimming and J lost 4 bases, with 21 bases between them. Germline CDR1 MNHNS, CDR2 SASEGT. This CDR3 is built from 16 residues. The CDR3 loop is CASPGSAGLIYNEQFF. The DNA for the CDR3 is TGTGCCAGCCCGGGAAGTGCAGGGCTCATATACAATGAGCAGTTCTTC.

The genes are TRBV7-2 and TRBJ2-3, with D unclear. V was cut by 0 bases and J by 2 bases, with 9 bases left in between. Germline lookup yields CDR1 SGHTA and CDR2 FQGNSA. This CDR3 contains 15 residues. This chain's CDR3 is CASSLANTYTDTQYF. The DNA of the CDR3 is TGTGCCAGCAGCTTAGCCAACACCTACACAGATACGCAGTATTTT.